This TCR beta chain is from a study of blood T cell repertoires in COVID-19. Assay: immunoSEQ multiplex PCR; the TCRdb copy retains only in-frame clones and omits some. The data show some 220,000 clones, 65% to 90% seen once. The material sequenced was peripheral blood. The source is a woman aged 70 to 79 with COVID-19, enrolled during active disease.

CDR3 DNA sequence: TGTGCCAGCAGAGTCTCAGGGGGCGCTGGGTCCTACGAGCAGTACTTC. This translates into CASRVSGGAGSYEQYF. V and J are TRBV11-2 and TRBJ2-7; 8 positions match TRBD1. CDR1 and CDR2 (germline): SGHAT, FQNNGV. V was clipped by 6 bases and J by 1 base; unmatched bases: 11. The CDR3 has 16 amino acids.